This T cell receptor (beta chain) was recorded in a study of ipilimumab plus nivolumab after autologous stem cell transplantation. Profiled with immunoSEQ multiplex PCR; TCRdb holds only in-frame clones, not every one. Seen here are 20,000 to 25,000 clones, roughly 74% observed once, and the top ten hold roughly 25%. Germline trimming cut 4 bases from V and 5 bases from J; bases unmatched to any gene: 8. CDR1 is SGHRS and CDR2 is YFSETQ in the germline V gene. CDR3 length: 15 residues. The genes are TRBV5-1 and TRBJ2-3; 9 nucleotides align to TRBD1. The sample here was PBMCs, taken in a trial of ipilimumab plus nivolumab as post-transplant consolidation. The clonotype originates from a male donor with diffuse large B-cell lymphoma. CDR3 nucleotide sequence: TGCGCCAGCAGCGCCACAGGGGGCCTCGGAGATACGCAGTATTTT. It specifies CASSATGGLGDTQYF.